Following are 20 T cell receptor beta chains from one sample sequenced in a study of blood T cell repertoires in COVID-19. Profiled with immunoSEQ multiplex PCR; TCRdb holds only in-frame clones, not every one. The data show over 100,000 clones, with about 87% seen just once and approximately 10% held by the top ten. The sample taken for sequencing was peripheral blood. Source of these receptors: a man aged 45-65 years with acute or convalescent COVID-19.

The V gene is TRBV15, the J gene TRBJ2-3; D is unclear. The CDR3 runs to 15 residues. Per germline, CDR1 LNHNV and CDR2 YYDKDF (reference sequence). V was shortened by 4 bases and J by 2 bases, with 13 bases between the two germline ends. The CDR3 DNA reads TGTGCCACCAGCACGTATCTTGAGCCCACAGATACGCAGTATTTT. Its translation is CATSTYLEPTDTQYF.

V gene TRBV2 combines with J gene TRBJ1-1, with 9 bases fitting TRBD1. The germline CDR1 and CDR2 sequences are SNHLY and FYNNEI. The CDR3 covers 15 residues. After removal of 2 bases from V and 4 bases from J, the junction contained 5 bases not matched to a gene. CDR3 in amino acids: CASSERGQGPTEAFF. CDR3 sequence (DNA): TGTGCCAGCAGTGAAAGGGGACAGGGACCCACTGAAGCTTTCTTT.

J is TRBJ1-5 and V is TRBV2; no definite D call. Trimming pared 3 bases from V and 6 bases from J, leaving 12 bases between. This CDR3 region has 14 residues. Germline lookup yields CDR1 SNHLY and CDR2 FYNNEI. CDR3 sequence reads: CASSERVEGQPQHF. The CDR3 DNA reads TGTGCCAGCAGTGAGAGAGTTGAGGGTCAGCCCCAGCATTTT.

This chain joins TRBV6-1 and TRBJ2-7; tentative D call: TRBD1 (6 bases). CDR1 is MNHNS, CDR2 SASEGT, per germline. V lost 1 base and J 2 bases, leaving 12 bases between the germline ends. This CDR3 is built from 15 residues. The CDR3 region is CASSEDLGAPYEQYF. CDR3 bases: TGTGCCAGCAGTGAAGACTTGGGGGCACCCTACGAGCAGTACTTC.

This rearrangement joins TRBV28 to TRBJ1-2; D gene ambiguous. The germline V and J ends were trimmed by 4 bases and 4 bases, with 10 bases remaining between them. This CDR3 has 13 amino acids. Per germline, CDR1 MDHEN and CDR2 SYDVKM. In DNA, the CDR3 is TGTGCCAGCAGTTACGTAGTTGGCTATGGCTACACCTTC. This gives the protein CASSYVVGYGYTF.

The V call is TRBV7-6, the J call TRBJ2-3, with TRBD2 matching over 9 bases. In germline, CDR1 is SGHVS, CDR2 FNYEAQ. With 5 bases clipped from V and 5 bases from J, the junction kept 8 bases outside the gene matches. This CDR3 comprises 15 residues. CDR3 residues: CASSLSGLAIDTQYF. CDR3 bases: TGTGCCAGCAGCCTCTCGGGACTAGCAATAGATACGCAGTATTTT. The full variable domain, in which reference TRBV7-6 and TRBJ2-3 provide the parts outside the CDR3, is GAGVSQSPRYKVTKRGQDVALRCDPISGHVSLYWYRQALGQGPEFLTYFNYEAQQDKSGLPNDRFSAERPEGSISTLTIQRTEQRDSAMYRCASSLSGLAIDTQYFGPGTRLTVL.

The CDR3 is CASSQRGRGGETQYF. The CDR3 DNA sequence: TGTGCCAGCAGCCAAAGGGGCAGGGGCGGGGAGACCCAGTACTTC. The rearrangement uses TRBV4-2 and TRBJ2-5; maybe TRBD1 (6 bases). With 2 bases removed from V and 5 bases from J, the gap between germline ends came to 15 bases. CDR1 is LGHNA, CDR2 YNFKEQ, per germline. This CDR3 is built from 15 residues.

This chain links TRBV4-1 with TRBJ1-1, with D maybe TRBD1 (6 bases). There are 18 residues in the CDR3. The V gene's germline CDR1 is MGHRA and CDR2 YSYEKL. Trimming left V 0 bases short and J 1 base short, with 18 bases between. The CDR3 nucleotides are TGCGCCAGCAGCCAAGATTTGGGGGCGCGGAGATGGAACACTGAAGCTTTCTTT. Amino acids: CASSQDLGARRWNTEAFF.

The chain uses TRBV18 and TRBJ2-6, with 12 bases matching TRBD1. After removal of 4 bases from V and 0 bases from J, the junction contained 10 bases not matched to a gene. This CDR3 has 20 residues. Germline V CDR1 and CDR2: KGHSH, LQKENI. CDR3 protein: CASSLLTGTGGLSGANVLTF. CDR3 nucleotides: TGTGCCAGCTCACTGCTGACCGGGACAGGGGGCCTCTCTGGGGCCAACGTCCTGACTTTC. Complete variable domain (other parts from reference TRBV18 and TRBJ2-6): NAGVMQNPRHLVRRRGQEARLRCSPMKGHSHVYWYRQLPEEGLKFMVYLQKENIIDESGMPKERFSAEFPKEGPSILRIQQVVRGDSAAYFCASSLLTGTGGLSGANVLTFGAGSRLTVL.

This clone occurred once. The rearrangement links TRBV3-1 (or the pseudogene TRBV3-2) to TRBJ1-4; D perhaps matches TRBD1 (5 bases). The CDR3 covers 16 residues. Looked up from germline, CDR1 is LGHDT and CDR2 is YNNKEL (reference sequence). Trimming pared 0 bases from V and 7 bases from J, leaving 15 bases between. The CDR3 DNA reads TGTGCCAGCAGCCAAGATGAAGGGGCGGGGGGTGAAAAACTGTTTTTT. Translating gives CASSQDEGAGGEKLFF.

This chain connects TRBV6-5 to TRBJ1-5, with D perhaps TRBD1 (5 bases). V was clipped by 4 bases and J by 2 bases, with 12 bases between them. The CDR3 spans 15 residues. Germline V gene lookup returns CDR1 MNHEY and CDR2 SVGAGI. The CDR3 DNA follows: TGTGCCAGCAGTTCCCTTGGGGGGGGCAATCAGCCCCAGCATTTT. This translates into CASSSLGGGNQPQHF.

This chain connects TRBV13 to TRBJ2-3, with a possible D match to TRBD2 (5 bases). Germline V gene data show CDR1 as PRHDT and CDR2 as FYEKMQ (reference sequence). The CDR3 extends over 11 amino acids. Trimming removed 4 bases at V and 6 bases at J, with 5 bases between. The CDR3 bases are TGTGCCAGCAGCTCTAGCGATACGCAGTATTTT. This codes for CASSSSDTQYF.

The chain is built from TRBV2 and TRBJ1-5; D unresolved. CDR3 length: 12 amino acids. Per the germline V gene, CDR1 is SNHLY and CDR2 is FYNNEI. The V end was cut by 3 bases, the J end by 5 bases, with 5 bases between. The CDR3 coding sequence is TGTGCCAGCAGTGACGGAGATCAGCCCCAGCATTTT. It yields the protein CASSDGDQPQHF.

This clone came up once. The chain is built from TRBV28 and TRBJ2-3, with 11 bases lining up with TRBD1. J lost 5 bases, V lost 5 bases, and 9 bases had no gene match. The germline V gene encodes CDR1 MDHEN and CDR2 SYDVKM. The CDR3 length is 16 residues. The CDR3 sequence: CASSTPGQGAGDTQYF. The CDR3 DNA reads as TGTGCCAGCAGTACCCCAGGACAGGGGGCCGGAGATACGCAGTATTTT.

This sequence joins TRBV4-1 and TRBJ1-1, with a weak D call TRBD1 (6 bases). Germline values: CDR1 MGHRA, CDR2 YSYEKL. Trimming cost V 1 base and J 6 bases, with 24 bases left between them. The CDR3 consists of 18 residues. In nucleotides, the CDR3 is TGCGCCAGCAGCCAAGCTGGAGGATGGGGGGGCCATAGCCCTGAAGCTTTCTTT. Protein: CASSQAGGWGGHSPEAFF.

This chain joins TRBV10-2 and TRBJ2-3; 7 bases agree with TRBD2. The V and J ends lost 4 bases and 3 bases, in that order; junction bases with no gene match: 10. In germline, CDR1 is WSHSY, CDR2 SAAADI. This CDR3 has 16 residues. The CDR3 nucleotides read TGCGCCAGCAGTGGACTAAGCGGGATCGCAACAGATACGCAGTATTTT. This codes for CASSGLSGIATDTQYF.

The gene calls are TRBV6-5 and TRBJ1-2; 7 nucleotides agree with TRBD1. The length of the CDR3 is 14 residues. Trimming took 2 bases from V and 2 from J; bases not matched to a gene: 2. Germline loops: CDR1 MNHEY, CDR2 SVGAGI. DNA for the CDR3: TGTGCCAGCAGTTACGGACAGGAGAACTATGGCTACACCTTC. Translation gives CASSYGQENYGYTF.

The J gene is TRBJ1-2, the V gene TRBV11-2, with a weak D call TRBD1 (6 bases). With 5 bases removed from V and 0 bases from J, the gap between germline ends came to 19 bases. The CDR3 length is 17 residues. Per germline, CDR1 SGHAT and CDR2 FQNNGV. The CDR3 loop is CASSPPGVGHTNYGYTF. The CDR3, as DNA: TGTGCCAGCAGCCCTCCAGGGGTGGGACACACTAACTATGGCTACACCTTC.

This chain joins TRBV6-5 and TRBJ2-1, with D tentatively TRBD2 (6 bases). V lost 5 bases and J 4 bases, leaving 15 bases between the germline ends. The germline V gene has CDR1 MNHEY and CDR2 SVGAGI. The CDR3 consists of 15 residues. CDR3 amino acids: CASSTLRGGYNEQFF. The CDR3 DNA reads as TGTGCCAGCAGTACCCTAAGGGGAGGATACAATGAGCAGTTCTTC.

The CDR3 DNA reads as TGTGCCAGCAGCTTAGCTCTCTGGACACTTAACACTGAAGCTTTCTTT. Translating gives CASSLALWTLNTEAFF. The chain is built from TRBV11-2 and TRBJ1-1, with D perhaps matching TRBD1 (5 bases). V was shortened by 1 base and J by 2 bases, with 14 bases between the two germline ends. The CDR3 extends over 16 amino acids. Per the germline V gene, CDR1 is SGHAT and CDR2 is FQNNGV.